This record concerns one T cell receptor beta chain sequence. The record originates from a study of blood T cell repertoires in COVID-19. The wider study: COVID-19 samples collected from the United States, Italy and Spain covered acute and convalescent phases. PBMCs, B-cell-depleted T cells, or T cells were the source of the cDNA or gDNA that made up the material.

J lost 5 bases, V lost 5 bases, and 5 bases had no gene match. CDR3 length: 13 residues. Germline assignment: CDR1 SEHNR and CDR2 FQNEAQ (reference sequence). As originally analysed: Reference gene primer amplification gave estimated nucleated cell counts. Clones were read by immunoSEQ multiplex PCR, and TCRdb kept only the in-frame ones, dropping some. V and J calls and clone size are as listed in that table; D and trimming were resolved from the DNA. The sample shows around 230,000 clones, over 80% of them seen only once. The sample was peripheral blood. This receptor was identified in a man aged 40-49 years with acute or convalescent COVID-19. The chain carries TRBV7-9 and TRBJ1-2, with 7 bases lining up with TRBD1. CDR3 coding DNA: TGTGCCAGCAGCCAGGGGACAGTTTATGGCTACACCTTC. Translated: CASSQGTVYGYTF.